This T cell receptor beta chain comes out of a study of T-cell memory formation after mild COVID-19. The germline V gene encodes CDR1 PRHDT and CDR2 FYEKMQ (reference sequence). This CDR3 region has 17 residues. V was pared by 2 bases and J by 4 bases, with 6 bases of the junction left unmatched. TCRdb independently ran MiXCR on the 5' RACE reads; one entry per CDR3 protein. The data hold 140,000 to 150,000 distinct CDR3 sequences, with under 30% observed a single time. This chain links TRBV13 with TRBJ2-5; TRBD2 agrees at 14 bases. Sequenced material: PBMCs or a T cell subset sorted from them (not recorded which). The receptor was isolated from an adult woman who had mild COVID-19 (a few samples of this study predate the infection). Cell type and time point are not known. CDR3 coding DNA: TGTGCCAGCAGCTTATCCCTGGGACTAGCGGGAGTAGAGACCCAGTACTTC. Translating it yields CASSLSLGLAGVETQYF.